This TCR beta chain was retrieved from a study of T cell repertoires in ileal Crohn's disease. Across the study: M0 samples are biopsies from inflamed ileum in the resection specimen. Each sample's TCRB immunosequencing used 450 to 650 nanograms of biopsy DNA. Notes on the study in general: Active smokers at surgery had more clonal expansions than non-smokers. Every patient over 26.8% clonality showed endoscopic recurrence.

The table lists this clone with a count of one. Its antigen remains unknown. The method was immunoSEQ multiplex PCR; TCRdb's version includes in-frame clones alone and lacks a portion of them. The sample carries some 3,500 clones, roughly 93% recorded once. CDR1 and CDR2 (germline): SGHTS, YDEGEE. Trimming cost V 4 bases and J 7 bases; bases outside gene matches: 17. This CDR3 contains 17 residues. Sample time point: inflamed ileum from the surgical specimen. The receptor was isolated from an adult with Crohn's disease. The chain links TRBV5-8 to TRBJ1-3, with 7 bases matching TRBD1. Material for sequencing was ileal tissue. The CDR3 coding sequence is TGTGCCAGCAGCCTTCTCCTACAGGGGCGCAGGTGGAACACCATATATTTT. This gives the protein CASSLLLQGRRWNTIYF.